One and the same sample provided the 6 T cell receptor beta chains below, sequenced in a study of graft-versus-host responses after intestinal transplantation. Antigens for these TCRs are unknown. Generated by immunoSEQ multiplex PCR, the TCRdb table keeps only in-frame clones and is missing some. The sample includes nearly 110,000 clones, over 80% seen only once; the top ten take over 0.6%. Here the sequenced sample was unstimulated CD4+ T cells sorted from spleen or lymph node cells, taken before transplant. The receptors stem from a human donor who was the organ donor for an intestinal transplant.

The chain couples TRBV5-1 to TRBJ1-3; 9 bases agree with TRBD1. Germline V lookup: CDR1 SGHRS, CDR2 YFSETQ. After removal of 4 bases from V and 0 bases from J, the junction contained 2 bases not matched to a gene. The CDR3 length is 15 residues. CDR3 protein: CASSRQGDSGNTIYF. The CDR3 nucleotides read TGCGCCAGCAGCCGACAGGGGGACTCTGGAAACACCATATATTTT.

The chain carries TRBV7-9 and TRBJ1-4; no firm D call. The CDR3 covers 14 residues. V lost 5 bases, J lost 0 bases, and 7 bases lay in between. Germline CDR1 reads SEHNR; CDR2 reads FQNEAQ (reference sequence). This CDR3 is CASSHGSTNEKLFF. The CDR3 DNA reads as TGTGCCAGCAGCCATGGATCAACTAATGAAAAACTGTTTTTT.

The chain combines TRBV19 with TRBJ2-1, with TRBD2 as a possible D gene (6 bases). This CDR3 is 16 amino acids long. Deletions cut 0 bases from V and 0 bases from J, with 9 bases between. Germline lookup yields CDR1 LNHDA and CDR2 SQIVND (reference sequence). The CDR3 sequence: CASSIDHGSSYNEQFF. The CDR3 coding sequence is TGTGCCAGTAGTATAGACCACGGGAGCTCCTACAATGAGCAGTTCTTC.

The gene calls are TRBV7-9 and TRBJ2-5; D ambiguous. CDR1 is SEHNR and CDR2 is FQNEAQ in the germline V gene (reference sequence). The V and J ends lost 1 base and 2 bases respectively, with 5 bases between them. CDR3 length: 13 amino acids. The CDR3 here is CASSLGYQETQYF. The CDR3 region has the DNA TGTGCCAGCAGCTTAGGCTATCAAGAGACCCAGTACTTC.

This sequence joins TRBV7-9 and TRBJ2-1; D gene ambiguous. Germline lookup yields CDR1 SEHNR and CDR2 FQNEAQ (reference sequence). Trimming pared 5 bases from V and 1 base from J, leaving 9 bases between. This CDR3 contains 14 residues. The CDR3 protein is CASSNSSSYNEQFF. In DNA, the CDR3 is TGTGCCAGCAGCAACTCTAGTTCCTACAATGAGCAGTTCTTC.

V is TRBV6-1 and J is TRBJ1-6, with D unresolved. Trimming left V 3 bases short and J 9 bases short, with 18 bases between. This CDR3 has 16 residues. Germline CDR1 MNHNS, CDR2 SASEGT. The CDR3 DNA is TGTGCCAGCAGTGATGTACCCCAGGCCGCCTCTTCACCCCTCCACTTT. As protein: CASSDVPQAASSPLHF.